Reported below is one TCR beta chain. The sample originates from a study of blood T cell repertoires in COVID-19. Study information: The United States, Italy and Spain supplied acute and convalescent COVID-19 samples. PBMCs, B-cell-depleted T cells, or T cells provided the cDNA or gDNA that made up the material.

Methods used by the authors: Nucleated cell counts were estimated from reference gene primer amplification. Method: immunoSEQ multiplex PCR; TCRdb's copy keeps in-frame clones and lacks some. V, J and clone size derive from that table, while D and trimming were established from the DNA sequence. The sample lists tens of thousands of clones; 80% to 90% were seen once. The receptor's source is a human donor in a cohort sampled during active COVID-19. Sequencing was performed on peripheral blood.

CDR3 nucleotides: TGTGCCAGCAGCCAAGAAGTAGGACTAGCGAGAAACACCGGGGAGCTGTTTTTT. It is translated as CASSQEVGLARNTGELFF. V gene TRBV4-2 combines with J gene TRBJ2-2; 9 bases map to TRBD2. The ends lost 0 bases at V and 2 bases at J; junction bases unmatched: 7. The CDR3 spans 18 residues. Germline V lookup: CDR1 LGHNA, CDR2 YNFKEQ.